The TCR beta chain described here comes from a study of T cell responses to AZD1222 COVID-19 vaccine. The CDR3 is made up of 13 amino acids. V was cut by 3 bases and J by 4 bases, with 10 bases left in between. Germline assignment: CDR1 SGHDT and CDR2 YYEEEE. Assay used: immunoSEQ multiplex PCR; TCRdb lists only in-frame clones, some missing. The table has 130,000 to 150,000 clones, roughly 91% seen once; the top ten hold about 1.9%. J is TRBJ1-2 and V is TRBV5-6; maybe TRBD1 (5 bases). The sample was peripheral blood, taken on day 0 of AZD1222 vaccination. The TCR comes from an adult in good health. Here the CDR3 DNA reads TGTGCCAGCAGCTCCAGACAGATCTATGGCTACACCTTC. Amino acid sequence: CASSSRQIYGYTF.